The sequence of this TCR beta chain was determined in a study of blood T cell repertoires in COVID-19 (TCRdb year 2020). About the investigation overall: Samples from collaborators originated in the United States, Italy and Spain and spanned both the acute and convalescent phases of COVID-19. The material from the prospective study consisted of cDNA or gDNA derived from T cells, B-cell-depleted T cells, or PBMCs. Deeply sampled blood TCRbeta repertoires from subjects exposed to, actively infected with, or recovered from COVID-19 were included in the dataset. The repertoires were made available in a free public database intended to serve as a resource for research on the immune response to SARS-CoV-2. The samples were drawn from the first 160 participants of the ongoing ImmuneRACE study and from 1,254 subjects provided by 6 global collaborators. Sample metadata almost always included a de-identified subject ID, COVID-19 status, age in years and sex. Where HLA class I and class II types were available, the types were taken from metadata supplied by the sample provider, not from assay-based typing. Broader findings and caveats from the paper: The quantity of clinical and demographic metadata differed by source and by participant and was supplied without curation.

The immunoSEQ Assay, a bias-controlled multiplex PCR, was used to amplify TCRbeta CDR3 regions from genomic DNA. Under the source paper's analysis protocol: The number of nucleated cells in each sample was estimated from the amplification of reference gene primers within the assay. Sequence reads were collapsed and filtered to measure the absolute abundance of every unique TCRbeta CDR3 rearrangement. For each sample, productive Simpson clonality was calculated as the square root of Simpson's diversity index across productive rearrangements. TCRdb provides this immuneACCESS table in a form limited to in-frame rearrangements. Some clones are lacking; in checked studies, under half of them reflect an unresolved V gene, and why the rest are absent is not known. That table furnishes V, J and clone size, whereas the DNA furnished D and trimming. This sample lists around 470,000 clones; roughly nine tenths were detected once. Together, the top ten hold 0.9% of the sample.

In Seattle, one collaborating source enrolled patients while the infection was active and tracked those patients longitudinally over the course of disease. Collaborating institutions collected whole blood in K2EDTA tubes following their own protocols. For TCRbeta analysis, collaborators shipped samples in one of three forms: frozen whole blood, isolated PBMCs, or DNA extracted from either of those sample types. Points on this clone: It lacks a known antigen. No much larger clonotype is one base removed from it; base qualities were not supplied.

The CDR3 has 15 amino acids, counting the end cysteine and phenylalanine. CDR3 DNA only is kept here, 45 bases in frame from base 1. At the junction V is shortened by 5 bases and J by 8 bases, with 18 bases in between. CDR1 and CDR2 were assigned from the germline V gene (reference sequence) as MNHEY and SMNVEV. The specimen was peripheral blood. The source is a man younger than 30 with COVID-19, enrolled during active disease. The V and J genes are TRBV27 and TRBJ1-4; D gene: possibly TRBD1, on 5 matching bases. This receptor has the CDR3 CASSPRGGSGEKLFF. The DNA reads as follows: TGTGCCAGCAGTCCACGGGGGGGATCGGGGGAAAAACTGTTTTTT.